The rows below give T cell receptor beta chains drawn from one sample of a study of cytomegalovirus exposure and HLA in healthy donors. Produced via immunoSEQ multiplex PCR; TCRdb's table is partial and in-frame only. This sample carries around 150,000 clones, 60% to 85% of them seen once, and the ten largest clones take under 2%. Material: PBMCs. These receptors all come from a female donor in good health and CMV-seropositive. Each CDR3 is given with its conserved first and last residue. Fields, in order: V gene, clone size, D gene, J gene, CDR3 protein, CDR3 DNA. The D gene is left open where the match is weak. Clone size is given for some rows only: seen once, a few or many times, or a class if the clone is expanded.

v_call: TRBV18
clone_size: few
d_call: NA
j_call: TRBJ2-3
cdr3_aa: CASSPSYSSTDTQYF
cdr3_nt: TGTGCCAGCTCACCAAGTTACTCGAGCACAGATACGCAGTATTTT

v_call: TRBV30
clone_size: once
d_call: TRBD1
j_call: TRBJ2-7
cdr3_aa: CAWSAGTGAYEQYF
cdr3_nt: TGTGCCTGGAGCGCCGGGACAGGGGCCTACGAGCAGTACTTC

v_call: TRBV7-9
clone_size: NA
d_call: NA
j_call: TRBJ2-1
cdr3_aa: CASSPNLGGNEQFF
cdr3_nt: TGTGCCAGCAGCCCAAACCTAGGAGGCAATGAGCAGTTCTTC

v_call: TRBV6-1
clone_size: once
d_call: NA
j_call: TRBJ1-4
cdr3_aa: CASSSQPYNEKLFF
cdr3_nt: TGTGCCAGCAGTTCACAACCGTATAATGAAAAACTGTTTTTT

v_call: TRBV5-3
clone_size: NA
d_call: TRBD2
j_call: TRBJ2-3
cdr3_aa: CARSPPGLAVRTDTQYF
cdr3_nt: TGTGCCAGAAGCCCCCCGGGACTAGCGGTTCGCACAGATACGCAGTATTTT

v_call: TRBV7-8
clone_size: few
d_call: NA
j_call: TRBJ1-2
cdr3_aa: CASSRTGIYGYTF
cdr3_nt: TGTGCCAGCAGCCGGACTGGCATCTATGGCTACACCTTC

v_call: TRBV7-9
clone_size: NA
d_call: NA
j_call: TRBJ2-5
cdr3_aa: CASSPRRAGKETQYF
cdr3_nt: TGTGCCAGCAGCCCCCGCAGGGCAGGAAAAGAGACCCAGTACTTC

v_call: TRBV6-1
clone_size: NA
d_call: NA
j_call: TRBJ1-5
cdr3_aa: CASSGRLHSNQPQHF
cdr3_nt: TGTGCCAGCAGTGGGAGACTGCATAGCAATCAGCCCCAGCATTTT

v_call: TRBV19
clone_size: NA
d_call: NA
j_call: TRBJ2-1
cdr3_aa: CASSMPNKKHYNEQFF
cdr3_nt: TGTGCCAGTAGTATGCCCAACAAGAAACATTACAATGAGCAGTTCTTC

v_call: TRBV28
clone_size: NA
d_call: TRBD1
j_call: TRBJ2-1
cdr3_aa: CASSFGDRAYNEQFF
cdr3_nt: TGTGCCAGCAGTTTTGGGGACAGGGCTTACAATGAGCAGTTCTTC

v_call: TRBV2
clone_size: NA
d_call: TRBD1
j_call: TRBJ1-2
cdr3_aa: CASRKGTGDGYTF
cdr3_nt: TGTGCCAGCAGAAAAGGGACAGGGGATGGCTACACCTTC

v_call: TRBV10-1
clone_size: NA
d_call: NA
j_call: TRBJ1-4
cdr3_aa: CASSDTRNEKLFF
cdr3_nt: TGCGCCAGCAGTGATACACGAAATGAAAAACTGTTTTTT

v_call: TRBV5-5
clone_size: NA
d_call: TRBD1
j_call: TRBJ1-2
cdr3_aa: CASSLATGGEGGYTF
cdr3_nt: TGTGCCAGCAGCTTGGCGACAGGGGGTGAGGGCGGCTACACCTTC

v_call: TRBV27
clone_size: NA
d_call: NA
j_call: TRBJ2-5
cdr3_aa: CASGDYQETQYF
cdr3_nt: TGTGCCAGCGGAGACTACCAAGAGACCCAGTACTTC

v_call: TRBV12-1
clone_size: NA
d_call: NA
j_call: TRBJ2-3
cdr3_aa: CASSQRELPDTQYF
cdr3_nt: TGTGCCAGCAGCCAGCGGGAGTTGCCAGATACGCAGTATTTT

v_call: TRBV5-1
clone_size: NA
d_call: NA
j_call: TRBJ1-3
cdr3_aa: CASSLGSGGSGNTIYF
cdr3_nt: TGCGCCAGCAGCTTGGGTTCCGGGGGATCTGGAAACACCATATATTTT

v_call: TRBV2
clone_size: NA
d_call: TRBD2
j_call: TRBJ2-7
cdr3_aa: CASSVGGGFYEQYF
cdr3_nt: TGTGCCAGCAGTGTGGGGGGGGGATTTTACGAGCAGTACTTC

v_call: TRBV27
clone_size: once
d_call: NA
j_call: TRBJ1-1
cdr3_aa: CASSADSYTEAFF
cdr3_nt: TGTGCCAGCAGTGCGGACAGCTACACTGAAGCTTTCTTT

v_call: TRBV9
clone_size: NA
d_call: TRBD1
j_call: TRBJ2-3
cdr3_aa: CASSFRTGGISTDTQYF
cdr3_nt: TGTGCCAGCAGCTTCCGGACAGGGGGGATTAGCACAGATACGCAGTATTTT

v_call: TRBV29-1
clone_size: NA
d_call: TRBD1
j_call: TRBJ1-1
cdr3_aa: CSVETGVRTEAFF
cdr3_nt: TGCAGCGTGGAGACAGGGGTAAGGACTGAAGCTTTCTTT

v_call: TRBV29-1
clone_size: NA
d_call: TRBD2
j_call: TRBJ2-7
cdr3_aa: CSVGTSGGYEQYF
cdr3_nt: TGCAGCGTTGGGACTAGCGGGGGCTACGAGCAGTACTTC

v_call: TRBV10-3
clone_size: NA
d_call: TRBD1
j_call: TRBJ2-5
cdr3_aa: CATTDRAGETQYF
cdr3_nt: TGTGCCACGACGGACAGGGCAGGAGAGACCCAGTACTTC

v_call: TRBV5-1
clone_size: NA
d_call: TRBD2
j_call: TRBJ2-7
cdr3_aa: CASSETGLAGGRYEQYF
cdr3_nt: TGCGCCAGCAGCGAAACGGGACTAGCGGGGGGGCGGTACGAGCAGTACTTC

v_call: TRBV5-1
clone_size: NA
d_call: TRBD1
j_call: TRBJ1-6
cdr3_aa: CASSLGTGGNSPLHF
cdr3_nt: TGCGCCAGCAGCCTGGGGACAGGGGGTAATTCACCCCTCCACTTT

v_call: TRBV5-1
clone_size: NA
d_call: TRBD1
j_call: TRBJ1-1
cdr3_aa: CASSSTTGGSSTEAFF
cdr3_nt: TGCGCCAGCAGCTCTACCACAGGGGGCTCGAGCACTGAAGCTTTCTTT

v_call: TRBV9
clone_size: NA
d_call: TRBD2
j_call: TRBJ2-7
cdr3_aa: CASSVGGTSAVNLYF
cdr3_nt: TGTGCCAGCAGCGTAGGAGGGACTAGCGCCGTTAATCTGTACTTC

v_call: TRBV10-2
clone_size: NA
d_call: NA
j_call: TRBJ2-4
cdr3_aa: CASSGLGGITKNIQYF
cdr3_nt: TGCGCCAGCAGCGGACTGGGCGGCATTACCAAAAACATTCAGTACTTC

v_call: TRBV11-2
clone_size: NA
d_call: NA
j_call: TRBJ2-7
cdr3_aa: CASSLGLASYEQYF
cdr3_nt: TGTGCCAGCAGCTTAGGACTCGCTTCCTACGAGCAGTACTTC

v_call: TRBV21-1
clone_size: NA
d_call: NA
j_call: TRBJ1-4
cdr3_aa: CASSKGPSSTNEKLFF
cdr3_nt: TGTGCCAGCAGCAAAGGGCCCTCGTCAACTAATGAAAAACTGTTTTTT

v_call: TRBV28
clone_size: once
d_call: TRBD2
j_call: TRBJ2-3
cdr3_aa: CASSLAGGRTDTQYF
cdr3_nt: TGTGCCAGCAGCTTAGCGGGGGGGAGGACAGATACGCAGTATTTT

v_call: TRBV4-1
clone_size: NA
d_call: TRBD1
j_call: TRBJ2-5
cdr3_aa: CASSQQDRDETQYF
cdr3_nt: TGCGCCAGCAGCCAGCAAGACAGGGATGAGACCCAGTACTTC

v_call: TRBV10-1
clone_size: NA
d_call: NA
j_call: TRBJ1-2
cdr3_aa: CASSDRHSYGYTF
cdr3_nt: TGCGCCAGCAGTGACCGTCACTCCTATGGCTACACCTTC

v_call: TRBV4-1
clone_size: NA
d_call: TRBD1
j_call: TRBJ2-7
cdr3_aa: CASSPITTGNEQYF
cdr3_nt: TGCGCCAGCAGCCCCATCACGACAGGGAACGAGCAGTACTTC

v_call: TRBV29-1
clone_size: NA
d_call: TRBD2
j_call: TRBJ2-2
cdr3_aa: CSVRGSTGRAGELFF
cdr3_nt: TGCAGCGTGCGGGGGTCTACTGGTCGGGCCGGGGAGCTGTTTTTT

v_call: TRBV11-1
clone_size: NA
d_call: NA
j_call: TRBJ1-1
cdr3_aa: CASSPKVAAEAFF
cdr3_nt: TGTGCCAGCAGCCCCAAAGTAGCGGCTGAAGCTTTCTTT

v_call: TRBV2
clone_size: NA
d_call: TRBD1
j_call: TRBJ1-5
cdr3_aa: CASSKSDRGRQPQHF
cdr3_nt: TGTGCCAGCAGTAAATCGGACAGGGGGAGGCAGCCCCAGCATTTT

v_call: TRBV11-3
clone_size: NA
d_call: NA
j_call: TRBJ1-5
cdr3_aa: CASSLFHRYYNQPQHF
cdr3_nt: TGTGCCAGCAGCTTATTTCACAGGTACTACAATCAGCCCCAGCATTTT

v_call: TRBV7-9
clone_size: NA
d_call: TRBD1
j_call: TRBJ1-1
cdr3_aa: CASSLVQGMNTEAFF
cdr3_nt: TGTGCCAGCAGCTTAGTACAGGGGATGAACACTGAAGCTTTCTTT

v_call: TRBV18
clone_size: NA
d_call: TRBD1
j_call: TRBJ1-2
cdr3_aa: CASSYGQDGYTF
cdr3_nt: TGTGCCAGCTCCTACGGACAGGACGGCTACACCTTC

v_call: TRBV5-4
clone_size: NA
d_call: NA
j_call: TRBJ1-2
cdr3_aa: CASSLENGRGGYTF
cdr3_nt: TGTGCCAGCAGCTTGGAGAACGGGCGGGGCGGCTACACCTTC

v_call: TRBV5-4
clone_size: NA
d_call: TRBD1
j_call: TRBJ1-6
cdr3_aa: CASSTGQEKARSSYNSPLHF
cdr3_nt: TGTGCCAGCAGCACCGGACAGGAAAAAGCCAGGAGCTCCTATAATTCACCCCTCCACTTT

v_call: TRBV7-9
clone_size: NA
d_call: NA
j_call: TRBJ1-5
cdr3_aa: CASSWGGSNQPQHF
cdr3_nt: TGTGCCAGCAGCTGGGGGGGGAGCAATCAGCCCCAGCATTTT

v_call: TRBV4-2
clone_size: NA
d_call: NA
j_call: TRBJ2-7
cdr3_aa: CASSQETTVGYEQYF
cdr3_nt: TGTGCCAGCAGCCAAGAAACCACAGTTGGATACGAGCAGTACTTC

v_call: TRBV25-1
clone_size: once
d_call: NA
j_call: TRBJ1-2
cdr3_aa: CASSLSNYGYTF
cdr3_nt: TGTGCCAGCAGCCTGTCCAACTATGGCTACACCTTC

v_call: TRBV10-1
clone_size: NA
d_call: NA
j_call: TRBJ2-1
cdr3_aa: CASSEVVEGNEQFF
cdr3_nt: TGCGCCAGCAGTGAAGTAGTGGAGGGCAATGAGCAGTTCTTC

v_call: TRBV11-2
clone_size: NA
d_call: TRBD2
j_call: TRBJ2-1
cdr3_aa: CASSFSLAGVEQFF
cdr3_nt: TGTGCCAGCAGCTTTAGTCTAGCGGGGGTTGAGCAGTTCTTC

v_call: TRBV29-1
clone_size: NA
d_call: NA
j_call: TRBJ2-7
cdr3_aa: CSVAQGGYEQYF
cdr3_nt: TGCAGCGTGGCCCAGGGAGGCTACGAGCAGTACTTC

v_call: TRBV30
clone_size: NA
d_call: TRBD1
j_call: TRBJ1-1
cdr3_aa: CAWSVTGATEAFF
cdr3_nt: TGTGCCTGGAGCGTAACAGGGGCCACTGAAGCTTTCTTT